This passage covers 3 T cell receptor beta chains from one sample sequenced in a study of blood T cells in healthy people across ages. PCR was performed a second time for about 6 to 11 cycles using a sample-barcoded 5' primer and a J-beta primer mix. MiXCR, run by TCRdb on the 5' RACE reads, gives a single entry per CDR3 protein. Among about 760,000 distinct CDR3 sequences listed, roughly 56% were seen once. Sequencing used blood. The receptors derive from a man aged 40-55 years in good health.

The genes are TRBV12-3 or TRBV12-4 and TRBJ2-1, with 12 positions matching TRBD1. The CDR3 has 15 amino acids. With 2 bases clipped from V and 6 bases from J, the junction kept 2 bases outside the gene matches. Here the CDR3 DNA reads TGTGCCAGCAGTTTAAGGGACAGGGGGCCCAATGAGCAGTTCTTC. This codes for CASSLRDRGPNEQFF.

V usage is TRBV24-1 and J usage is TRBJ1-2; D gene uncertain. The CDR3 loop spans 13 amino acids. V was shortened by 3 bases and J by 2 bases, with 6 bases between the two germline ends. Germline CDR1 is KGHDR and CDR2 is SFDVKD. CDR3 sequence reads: CATSDALNYGYTF. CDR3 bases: TGTGCCACCAGTGATGCCCTCAACTATGGCTACACCTTC.

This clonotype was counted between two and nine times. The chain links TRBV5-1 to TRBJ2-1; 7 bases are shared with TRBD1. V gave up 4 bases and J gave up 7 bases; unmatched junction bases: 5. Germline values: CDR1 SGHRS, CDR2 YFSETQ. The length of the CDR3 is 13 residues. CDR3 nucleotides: TGCGCCAGCAGCCGGAACAGGGGTAATGAGCAGTTCTTC. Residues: CASSRNRGNEQFF.